The clone carrying this TCR beta chain was counted ten times or more. This specimen comes from a study of T cells in Graves' hyperthyroidism and ophthalmopathy. Any patient presenting with uncontrolled infection, other autoimmune disease, pregnancy or lactation was left out. Authors of the study amplified TCR beta CDR3 regions from RNA transcripts. A set of HTBI primers served as the primers for a first-round RT-PCR of the TCR CDR3. From the multiplex PCR reads, TCRdb called clonotypes with MiXCR, one entry per CDR3 protein. The sample carries 300,000 or so distinct CDR3 sequences, approximately 16% recorded once. This CDR3 is built from 15 residues. Germline V CDR1 and CDR2: MNHEY, SVGAGI. V lost 0 bases and J 7 bases, leaving 15 bases between the germline ends.

The sequence derives from a man younger than 45 with Graves' hyperthyroidism. The V gene is TRBV6-5, the J gene TRBJ1-1, with a possible D match to TRBD1 (6 bases). Sample: blood. CDR3 in DNA: TGTGCCAGCAGTTACTCCACAGGGATTGGCGGTGAAGCTTTCTTT. This codes for CASSYSTGIGGEAFF.